Reported below is one T cell receptor beta chain. Other DNA sequences in the same sample also yield this CDR3. The method was immunoSEQ multiplex PCR; TCRdb's version includes in-frame clones alone and lacks a portion of them. Here the sample spans about 50,000 clones, 90% to 95% being singletons. The data belong to a study of technical replicates of blood from a few donors. Per the germline V gene, CDR1 is MGHDK and CDR2 is SYGVNS. The trim removed 4 bases at V and 4 bases at J, leaving 5 bases unmatched. The CDR3 runs to 14 residues. The clonotype comes from a human donor in good health. Some clones in this sample may be carry-over from other donors' samples. The chain has TRBV25-1 and TRBJ2-7; 9 bases are a match to TRBD1. Material: PBMCs. The CDR3 DNA reads TGTGCCAGCAGTGGAGACAGGGGGAATTACGAGCAGTACTTC. Encoded protein: CASSGDRGNYEQYF.